These T cell receptor beta chains were read from a single sample in a study of blood T cell repertoires in COVID-19. Profiling relied on immunoSEQ multiplex PCR, and the TCRdb table lists in-frame clones only, not all of them. The sample lists about 90,000 clones; approximately 80% were seen once. Material: peripheral blood. These receptors came from a man aged 65-85 years with acute or convalescent COVID-19. Both conserved end residues are part of each CDR3. Each record gives: V gene, D gene, J gene, clone size, CDR3 protein, CDR3 DNA. D genes are given only for firm matches. Part of the rows lack a size; the others show once, few, many or a class for expanded clones.

TRBV28	NA	TRBJ1-1	NA	CASSLAQGYREAFF	TGTGCCAGCAGTTTAGCACAGGGCTATCGCGAAGCTTTCTTT
TRBV29-1	NA	TRBJ1-4	NA	CSVSPTEDLGEKLFF	TGCAGCGTCTCCCCCACCGAAGACTTGGGTGAAAAACTGTTTTTT
TRBV2	NA	TRBJ1-2	NA	CASSYVEVPYGYTF	TGTGCCAGCAGCTATGTTGAGGTCCCCTATGGCTACACCTTC
TRBV27	NA	TRBJ1-2	NA	CASSSSGLYGYTF	TGTGCCAGCAGCTCTTCGGGGTTATATGGCTACACCTTC
TRBV18	NA	TRBJ2-1	NA	CASSPGARGYNEQFF	TGTGCCAGCTCACCGGGGGCGAGAGGGTACAATGAGCAGTTCTTC
TRBV18	NA	TRBJ1-1	few	CASSPTDRIDNSNTEAFF	TGTGCCAGCTCACCTACCGACAGGATCGACAATTCTAACACTGAAGCTTTCTTT
TRBV18	TRBD2	TRBJ2-7	NA	CASAGGTGAYEQYF	TGTGCCAGCGCCGGGGGGACGGGCGCTTACGAGCAGTACTTC
TRBV6-5	NA	TRBJ1-5	NA	CASSRGQNSNQPQHF	TGTGCCAGCAGTAGAGGACAGAATAGCAATCAGCCCCAGCATTTT
TRBV6-6	TRBD1	TRBJ1-5	NA	CASSLVGQGSNQPQHF	TGTGCCAGCAGTTTGGTTGGACAGGGTAGCAATCAGCCCCAGCATTTT
TRBV28	TRBD1	TRBJ1-3	NA	CASSLTGVISGNTIYF	TGTGCCAGCAGTTTAACAGGGGTCATCTCTGGAAACACCATATATTTT